This T cell receptor beta chain was identified in a study of CD8 T cells in Susac syndrome. Study-level results: Among people with Susac, CD8+ clonal expansion was greatest in TEMRA cells and active patients. Susac-specific public clones found in total CD8+ repertoires numbered approximately 15, and those in CD8+ TEMRA repertoires numbered roughly 5.

The J segment lost 7 bases and the V segment lost 3 bases, leaving 11 bases of the junction unmatched. This CDR3 is 15 amino acids long. Germline-derived CDR1 and CDR2 are MGHRA and YSYEKL. About this clonotype itself: Antigen unknown.

It was with random hexamers that about 0.45 to 1 ug RNA was reverse transcribed. An immunoSEQ multiplex PCR amplified TCR beta CDR3 over 54 Vbeta and 13 Jbeta. MiXCR, run by TCRdb on the immunoSEQ multiplex PCR reads, gives a single entry per CDR3 protein. There are some 140,000 distinct CDR3 sequences in the sample; 95% occur only once, and roughly 0.17% lies in the top ten. Patients with Susac syndrome met the recently defined diagnostic criteria for definite or probable disease. This sequence was found in a human donor with Susac syndrome. Sequenced sample: CD8+ T cells from PBMCs. V gene TRBV4-1 combines with J gene TRBJ1-1, with 7 bases fitting TRBD1. Here the CDR3 reads CASSHVTGTDLEAFF. DNA for the CDR3: TGCGCCAGCAGCCATGTAACAGGGACAGATCTTGAAGCTTTCTTT.